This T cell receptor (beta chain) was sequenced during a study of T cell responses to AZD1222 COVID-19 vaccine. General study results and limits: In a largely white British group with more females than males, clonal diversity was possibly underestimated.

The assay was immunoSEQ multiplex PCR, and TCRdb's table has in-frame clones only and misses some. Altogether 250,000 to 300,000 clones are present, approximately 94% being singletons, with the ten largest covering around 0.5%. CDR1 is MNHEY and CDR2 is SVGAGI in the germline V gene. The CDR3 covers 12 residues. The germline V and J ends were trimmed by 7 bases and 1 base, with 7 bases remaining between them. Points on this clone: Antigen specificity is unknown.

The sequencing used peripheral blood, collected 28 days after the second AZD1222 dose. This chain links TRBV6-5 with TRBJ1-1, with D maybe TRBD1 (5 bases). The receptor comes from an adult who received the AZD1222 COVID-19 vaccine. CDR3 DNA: TGTGCCAGCAAAGGGGCGAACACTGAAGCTTTCTTT. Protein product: CASKGANTEAFF.